The 27 T cell receptor beta chains presented below share a single source sample, sequenced in a study of CD8 T cells in Susac syndrome. Random hexamers were used to reverse transcribe the RNA input (roughly 0.5 to 1 ug). TCRdb fed the immunoSEQ multiplex PCR reads into MiXCR, producing one record per CDR3 protein. The table includes about 300,000 distinct CDR3 sequences, approximately 90% detected once. Material: CD8+ T cells from PBMCs. The receptor source for this set is a human donor with multiple sclerosis.

The rearrangement joins TRBV27 to TRBJ2-1, with 9 positions matching TRBD2. The germline CDR1 and CDR2 sequences are MNHEY and SMNVEV (reference sequence). V was clipped by 6 bases and J by 8 bases; unmatched bases: 8. This CDR3 is built from 14 residues. CDR3: CASSLAGSFYEQFF. The CDR3 DNA reads as TGTGCCAGCAGCCTAGCGGGATCTTTCTATGAGCAGTTCTTC.

This rearrangement joins TRBV27 to TRBJ2-7; D assignment may be TRBD1 or TRBD2 (5 bases each). CDR1 is MNHEY, CDR2 SMNVEV, per germline (reference sequence). Trimming removed 8 bases from V and 1 base from J, with 18 bases in between. CDR3 size: 15 residues. The CDR3 DNA follows: TGTGCCAGCTATGGGCCAGGGACGGTGTCCTACGAGCAGTACTTC. Translating it yields CASYGPGTVSYEQYF.

The genes are TRBV27 and TRBJ2-2, with 9 nucleotides matching TRBD1. The CDR3 is made up of 16 amino acids. The V gene end was trimmed by 5 bases and the J gene end by 0 bases; junction bases not matched to a gene: 4. Germline CDR1 is MNHEY and CDR2 is SMNVEV (reference sequence). As DNA, the CDR3 is TGTGCCAGCAGTCTTGGGGACAGGGCGAACACCGGGGAGCTGTTTTTT. This encodes CASSLGDRANTGELFF.

This rearrangement joins TRBV2 to TRBJ2-4; D not resolved. This CDR3 has 13 residues. The germline gives CDR1 SNHLY, CDR2 FYNNEI. Trimming took 3 bases from V and 5 from J, leaving 8 bases between them. The CDR3 DNA sequence: TGTGCCAGCAGTGACTATACCCAAAACATTCAGTACTTC. It yields the protein CASSDYTQNIQYF.

This clonotype was recorded many times. The junction departs from the called germline gene at one end, perhaps through a read error. The genes are TRBV5-4 and TRBJ2-6, with a weak D call TRBD1 (5 bases). The CDR3 is made up of 16 amino acids. Germline CDR1 is SGHNT and CDR2 is YYREEE (reference sequence). CDR3 residues: CASSQGRGTGANVLTF. For the CDR3, the DNA is TGCGCCAGCAGCCAGGGAAGGGGTACTGGGGCCAACGTCCTGACTTTC.

This chain joins TRBV9 and TRBJ1-6, with D unclear. Germline CDR1 is SGDLS and CDR2 is YYNGEE. This CDR3 spans 14 amino acids. Deletions cut 0 bases from V and 5 bases from J, with 6 bases between. CDR3 DNA sequence: TGTGCCAGCAGCGTAGCAGGACATAATTCACCCCTCCACTTT. Amino acid sequence: CASSVAGHNSPLHF.

This chain links TRBV12-3 or TRBV12-4 with TRBJ1-4; tentatively, D is TRBD1 (5 bases). The CDR3 sequence is 14 residues long. V lost 6 bases and J 5 bases, leaving 13 bases between the germline ends. The CDR3 sequence is CASSKDRNNEKLFF. CDR3 nucleotide sequence: TGTGCCAGCAGCAAAGACAGAAACAATGAAAAACTGTTTTTT.

V and J are TRBV5-8 and TRBJ2-7; D gene uncertain. The CDR3 runs to 13 residues. V was clipped by 0 bases and J by 2 bases, with 6 bases between them. Germline CDR1 SGHTS, CDR2 YDEGEE. CDR3 in amino acids: CASSLGEAYEQYF. As DNA, the CDR3 is TGTGCCAGCAGCTTGGGCGAGGCCTACGAGCAGTACTTC.

The chain recombines TRBV30 with TRBJ2-5; the D gene is possibly TRBD2 (6 bases). Looked up from germline, CDR1 is GTSNPN and CDR2 is SVGIG (reference sequence). Deletions cut 3 bases from V and 4 bases from J, with 9 bases between. The CDR3 runs 12 residues. The CDR3 reads CAWRGAGETQYF. As DNA, the CDR3 is TGTGCCTGGAGAGGAGCGGGAGAGACCCAGTACTTC.

The chain combines TRBV29-1 with TRBJ2-5, with 14 positions matching TRBD2. V was pared by 4 bases and J by 5 bases, with 21 bases of the junction left unmatched. Germline-derived CDR1 and CDR2 are SQVTM and ANQGSEA. This CDR3 region has 20 residues. CDR3 sequence (DNA): TGCAGCGTTGGGGAGGTCTTACCGGGACTAGCGGGGGAAAGCCGGGAGACCCAGTACTTC. It is translated as CSVGEVLPGLAGESRETQYF.

This CDR3 is CASSLLVLTTNTDTQYF. The DNA of the CDR3 is TGTGCCAGCAGTTTACTCGTGCTCACAACTAACACAGATACGCAGTATTTT. The chain recombines TRBV28 with TRBJ2-3; D is unresolved. V lost 2 bases and J lost 2, with 17 bases in between. The CDR3 runs to 17 residues. CDR1 is MDHEN, CDR2 SYDVKM, per germline. The complete variable domain, with remaining parts taken from reference TRBV28 and TRBJ2-3, reads DVKVTQSSRYLVKRTGEKVFLECVQDMDHENMFWYRQDPGLGLRLIYFSYDVKMKEKGDIPEGYSVSREKKERFSLILESASTNQTSMYLCASSLLVLTTNTDTQYFGPGTRLTVL.

The chain links TRBV30 to TRBJ2-7; no firm D call. Germline CDR1 and CDR2: GTSNPN and SVGIG (reference sequence). The CDR3 loop spans 12 amino acids. V was trimmed by 4 bases and J by 2 bases, leaving 9 bases between them. The CDR3 reads CAWNVGTYEQYF. The CDR3 nucleotides are TGTGCCTGGAATGTCGGTACCTACGAGCAGTACTTC. Combining the CDR3 with reference TRBV30 and TRBJ2-7 gives the whole variable domain SQTIHQWPATLVQPVGSPLSLECTVEGTSNPNLYWYRQAAGRGLQLLFYSVGIGQISSEVPQNLSASRPQDRQFILSSKKLLLSDSGFYLCAWNVGTYEQYFGPGTRLTVT.

The CDR3 spells CASSSGGDTEAFF. Written as DNA, the CDR3 is TGTGCCAGCAGCTCAGGGGGGGACACTGAAGCTTTCTTT. This sequence joins TRBV9 and TRBJ1-1; 7 bases agree with TRBD1. Germline CDR1 SGDLS, CDR2 YYNGEE. The V segment lost 4 bases and the J segment 3 bases; nucleotides outside the gene matches: 3. CDR3 length: 13 residues. The entire variable domain, with the rest obtained from reference TRBV9 and TRBJ1-1, is as follows: DSGVTQTPKHLITATGQRVTLRCSPRSGDLSVYWYQQSLDQGLQFLIQYYNGEERAKGNILERFSAQQFPDLHSELNLSSLELGDSALYFCASSSGGDTEAFFGQGTRLTVV.

The chain carries TRBV29-1 and TRBJ2-3; the match to TRBD2 covers 11 bases. The germline gives CDR1 SQVTM, CDR2 ANQGSEA. The J segment lost 2 bases and the V segment lost 1 base, leaving 8 bases of the junction unmatched. CDR3 size: 17 residues. CDR3 protein: CSVEARLAGQTTDTQYF. DNA for the CDR3: TGCAGCGTTGAAGCGAGACTAGCGGGACAGACCACAGATACGCAGTATTTT.

The chain carries TRBV5-4 and TRBJ2-3, with TRBD1 as a possible D gene (6 bases). Germline V CDR1 and CDR2: SGHNT, YYREEE (reference sequence). V gave up 4 bases and J gave up 11 bases, with 26 bases separating them. The CDR3 extends over 16 amino acids. CDR3 protein: CASSREGDQRPREQYF. The CDR3 DNA reads as TGTGCCAGCAGCCGCGAGGGGGACCAGCGCCCTAGGGAGCAGTATTTT.

CDR3 bases: TGTGCCAGCTCACCAGGGGGACCCGATCAGCCCCAGCATTTT. It is translated as CASSPGGPDQPQHF. The chain combines TRBV18 with TRBJ1-5, with D possibly being TRBD1 (5 bases). Trimming shortened V by 2 bases and J by 5 bases, and 10 bases separated the two germline ends. The CDR3 is 14 amino acids. CDR1 KGHSH and CDR2 LQKENI come from the germline V gene.

The V and J genes are TRBV20-1 and TRBJ1-1, with 7 bases identical to TRBD1. With V trimmed by 0 bases and J by 1 base, 11 bases remained unmatched. Per the germline V gene, CDR1 is DFQATT and CDR2 is SNEGSKA (reference sequence). This CDR3 has 17 amino acids. The CDR3 coding sequence is TGCAGTGCTAGAGACCCCGGACAGGTTTTGCCGAACACTGAAGCTTTCTTT. It codes for CSARDPGQVLPNTEAFF.

This clonotype was seen just once. The gene calls are TRBV28 and TRBJ2-2; no clear D gene. The CDR3 length is 14 residues. Germline-derived CDR1 and CDR2 are MDHEN and SYDVKM. The V gene lost 6 bases and the J gene lost 0 bases, with 8 bases spanning the gap. As DNA, the CDR3 is TGTGCCAGCAGGAGTGGACCGAACACCGGGGAGCTGTTTTTT. Its translation is CASRSGPNTGELFF.

This chain uses TRBV14 with TRBJ1-1, with TRBD1 as a possible D gene (6 bases). Per the germline V gene, CDR1 is SGHDN and CDR2 is FVKESK. V lost 4 bases and J lost 7, with 13 bases in between. CDR3 length equals 13 residues. CDR3 sequence reads: CASSPFNRVEAFF. The CDR3 coding sequence is TGTGCCAGCAGCCCTTTTAACAGGGTTGAAGCTTTCTTT. The variable domain in full, with the rest retrieved from reference TRBV14 and TRBJ1-1, is EAGVTQFPSHSVIEKGQTVTLRCDPISGHDNLYWYRRVMGKEIKFLLHFVKESKQDESGMPNNRFLAERTGGTYSTLKVQPAELEDSGVYFCASSPFNRVEAFFGQGTRLTVV.

The chain couples TRBV25-1 to TRBJ2-5, with D possibly matching TRBD1 (5 bases). The CDR3 sequence is 15 residues long. V shed 1 base and J shed 2 bases, with 11 bases lying between them. CDR1 is MGHDK and CDR2 is SYGVNS in the germline V gene. The CDR3 DNA reads TGTGCCAGCAGTGAATGGAGACAGCCGCAAGAGACCCAGTACTTC. Translated, it gives CASSEWRQPQETQYF.

This chain joins TRBV6-5 and TRBJ2-7; TRBD1 matches 9 bases. Germline assignment: CDR1 MNHEY and CDR2 SVGAGI. The trim removed 5 bases at V and 4 bases at J, leaving 6 bases unmatched. The CDR3 spans 14 residues. The CDR3 reads CASSSPGQGYEQYF. CDR3 coding DNA: TGTGCCAGCAGTAGCCCGGGACAGGGTTACGAGCAGTACTTC.

The genes are TRBV6-1 and TRBJ2-7; no clear D gene. Germline lookup yields CDR1 MNHNS and CDR2 SASEGT. The CDR3 has 12 amino acids. V dropped 2 bases and J dropped 2 bases, with 4 bases sitting between them. The CDR3 region is CASSEWTYEQYF. The CDR3 DNA reads as TGTGCCAGCAGTGAATGGACCTACGAGCAGTACTTC.

The gene calls are TRBV5-6 and TRBJ2-7, with D possibly matching TRBD2 (6 bases). Deletions cut 0 bases from V and 3 bases from J, with 10 bases between. Looked up from germline, CDR1 is SGHDT and CDR2 is YYEEEE. The CDR3 extends over 14 amino acids. This CDR3 reads CASSLGGLLYEQYF. In DNA, the CDR3 is TGTGCCAGCAGCTTGGGAGGACTACTCTACGAGCAGTACTTC.

The chain is built from TRBV13 and TRBJ2-1; D gene ambiguous. The CDR3 sequence is 13 residues long. CDR1 and CDR2 from the germline V gene are PRHDT and FYEKMQ (reference sequence). The V end was cut by 8 bases, the J end by 2 bases, with 10 bases between. Here the CDR3 reads CASGRRTYNEQFF. In DNA form, the CDR3 reads TGTGCCAGCGGGCGTAGGACCTACAATGAGCAGTTCTTC.

The genes are TRBV4-3 and TRBJ2-7; D is perhaps TRBD2 (6 bases). The CDR3 contains 15 residues. Germline values: CDR1 LGHNA, CDR2 YSLEER. V was pared by 7 bases and J by 3 bases, with 19 bases between. The CDR3 region is CASIFRQRARYEQYF. The CDR3, as DNA: TGCGCCAGCATCTTTCGCCAGCGGGCCCGCTACGAGCAGTACTTC.

The chain combines TRBV7-9 with TRBJ2-7; D possibly matches TRBD1 or TRBD2 (5 bases each). The CDR3 runs 12 residues. V lost 6 bases and J 3 bases, leaving 9 bases between the germline ends. Germline-derived CDR1 and CDR2 are SEHNR and FQNEAQ (reference sequence). This CDR3 is CASSGAGYEQYF. CDR3 nucleotides: TGTGCCAGCAGTGGGGCGGGCTACGAGCAGTACTTC.

In this sample, this clonotype turned up a few times. Relative to the germline gene, one junction end is altered; a read error may explain this. The rearrangement joins TRBV27 to TRBJ2-7, with 10 bases lining up with TRBD2. The V gene's germline CDR1 is MNHEY and CDR2 SMNVEV (reference sequence). The CDR3 is 13 amino acids. For the CDR3, the DNA is TGTGCCAGTAGTTGGACTAGCGGCTACGAGCAGTACTTC. Protein sequence: CASSWTSGYEQYF.